These 15 T cell receptor beta chains came from one sample sequenced in a study of blood T cell repertoires in COVID-19. Assay: immunoSEQ multiplex PCR; the TCRdb copy retains only in-frame clones and omits some. The table includes 200,000 to 300,000 clones, roughly four fifths detected once. The material sequenced was peripheral blood. The receptor set was obtained from a woman aged 18-30 years with acute or convalescent COVID-19.

The chain is built from TRBV30 and TRBJ2-5, with a possible D match to TRBD1 (6 bases). Per germline, CDR1 GTSNPN and CDR2 SVGIG (reference sequence). The CDR3 sequence is 13 residues long. Trimming cost V 2 bases and J 4 bases, with 11 bases left between them. This CDR3 reads CAWSQGPAETQYF. The CDR3 nucleotides read TGTGCCTGGAGTCAGGGGCCGGCAGAGACCCAGTACTTC.

The V call is TRBV11-2, the J call TRBJ1-2; D is undetermined. The V end was cut by 0 bases, the J end by 1 base, with 9 bases between. CDR1 and CDR2 (germline): SGHAT, FQNNGV. The CDR3 runs to 15 residues. The DNA for the CDR3 is TGTGCCAGCAGCTTAGATGGTCGGAGTAACTATGGCTACACCTTC. Translation gives CASSLDGRSNYGYTF. Using reference TRBV11-2 and TRBJ1-2 for the parts outside the CDR3, the full variable domain is EAGVAQSPRYKIIEKRQSVAFWCNPISGHATLYWYQQILGQGPKLLIQFQNNGVVDDSQLPKDRFSAERLKGVDSTLKIQPAKLEDSAVYLCASSLDGRSNYGYTFGSGTRLTVV.

This clone came up a few times. The chain employs TRBV9 and TRBJ2-2, with TRBD2 matching 7 bases. V was pared by 6 bases and J by 4 bases, with 6 bases of the junction left unmatched. This CDR3 is built from 14 residues. Germline assignment: CDR1 SGDLS and CDR2 YYNGEE. CDR3 protein: CASKAGVSTGELFF. In DNA, the CDR3 is TGTGCCAGCAAGGCGGGGGTTAGCACCGGGGAGCTGTTTTTT.

The chain joins TRBV11-3 to TRBJ2-1; 7 positions match TRBD2. With V trimmed by 3 bases and J by 6 bases, 5 bases remained unmatched. Looked up from germline, CDR1 is SGHNT and CDR2 is YENEEA. The CDR3 runs to 14 residues. The CDR3 region is CASSFSGFANEQFF. The CDR3 DNA sequence: TGTGCCAGCAGCTTTAGCGGGTTCGCCAATGAGCAGTTCTTC. Variable domain in full (rest from reference TRBV11-3 and TRBJ2-1): EAGVVQSPRYKIIEKKQPVAFWCNPISGHNTLYWYLQNLGQGPELLIRYENEEAVDDSQLPKDRFSAERLKGVDSTLKIQPAELGDSAVYLCASSFSGFANEQFFGPGTRLTVL.

CDR3: CASGIGYNEQFF. CDR3 nucleotide sequence: TGTGCCAGCGGTATCGGGTACAATGAGCAGTTCTTC. The rearrangement uses TRBV7-9 and TRBJ2-1; unclear D gene. Germline lookup yields CDR1 SEHNR and CDR2 FQNEAQ (reference sequence). V shed 8 bases and J shed 4 bases, with 9 bases lying between them. The CDR3 spans 12 residues.

The chain employs TRBV6-2 or TRBV6-3 and TRBJ1-4; 7 bases line up with TRBD1. CDR3 size: 15 residues. Germline assignment: CDR1 MNHEY and CDR2 SVGEGT. With 6 bases clipped from V and 8 bases from J, the junction kept 12 bases outside the gene matches. CDR3 bases: TGTGCCAGCAGCTCAATCGACAGGGAACAAGAAAAACTGTTTTTT. Its protein product is CASSSIDREQEKLFF.

The rearrangement links TRBV19 to TRBJ1-2, with 10 positions matching TRBD1. The CDR3 is 13 residues long. V shed 7 bases, J shed 5 bases, and the junction held 4 bases outside the gene matches. Germline V gives CDR1 LNHDA, CDR2 SQIVND (reference sequence). DNA for the CDR3: TGTGCCAGTAACGACAGGGGGCTTTATGGCTACACCTTC. It is translated as CASNDRGLYGYTF.

The chain combines TRBV6-1 with TRBJ2-1; 10 nucleotides align to TRBD1. The CDR3 has 15 residues. J gave up 9 bases and V 2 bases, and 7 bases lay outside the gene matches. Germline CDR1 is MNHNS and CDR2 is SASEGT. CDR3 DNA: TGTGCCAGCAGTGAACTCGGACAGGGGGTCAGTGAGCAGTTCTTC. This translates into CASSELGQGVSEQFF.

The rearrangement links TRBV6-5 to TRBJ2-3, with D unresolved. CDR1 is MNHEY, CDR2 SVGAGI, per germline. V was shortened by 2 bases and J by 1 base, with 13 bases between the two germline ends. The CDR3 runs to 16 residues. This CDR3 is CASSYTRFLRTDTQYF. The CDR3 bases are TGTGCCAGCAGTTACACGAGGTTTCTTCGCACAGATACGCAGTATTTT.

The chain joins TRBV11-3 to TRBJ2-1, with 8 bases that match TRBD1. The germline CDR1 and CDR2 sequences are SGHNT and YENEEA. The CDR3 spans 13 residues. J lost 4 bases, V lost 6 bases, and 2 bases had no gene match. The CDR3 DNA follows: TGTGCCAGCAGTTGGACAGGGTACAATGAGCAGTTCTTC. It codes for CASSWTGYNEQFF.

The CDR3 bases are TGTGCCAGCTCACCAGGCGCCCAGGGGGCTCAGCCCCAGCATTTT. It codes for CASSPGAQGAQPQHF. The chain recombines TRBV18 with TRBJ1-5, with 8 bases lining up with TRBD1. V lost 2 bases, J lost 6 bases, and 6 bases stayed unmatched. The V gene's germline CDR1 is KGHSH and CDR2 LQKENI. CDR3 length: 15 amino acids.

The chain carries TRBV19 and TRBJ2-1; 9 nucleotides line up with TRBD2. The CDR3 has 15 residues. V lost 3 bases and J lost 7; bases outside the gene matches: 7. The germline gives CDR1 LNHDA, CDR2 SQIVND (reference sequence). The CDR3 bases are TGTGCCAGTAGTATCGAACTAGCGGGTTCTAATGAGCAGTTCTTC. It encodes CASSIELAGSNEQFF. Drawing the rest from reference TRBV19 and TRBJ2-1, the complete variable domain is DGGITQSPKYLFRKEGQNVTLSCEQNLNHDAMYWYRQDPGQGLRLIYYSQIVNDFQKGDIAEGYSVSREKKESFPLTVTSAQKNPTAFYLCASSIELAGSNEQFFGPGTRLTVL.

The chain carries TRBV3-1 (or the pseudogene TRBV3-2) and TRBJ2-1; 11 bases line up with TRBD2. CDR1 is LGHDT and CDR2 is YNNKEL in the germline V gene (reference sequence). V was clipped by 4 bases and J by 5 bases; unmatched bases: 4. The length of the CDR3 is 15 residues. Here the CDR3 DNA reads TGTGCCAGCAGCCCCGGGACTAGCGGACACAATGAGCAGTTCTTC. The encoded protein is CASSPGTSGHNEQFF.

This rearrangement joins TRBV28 to TRBJ2-1, with 9 bases aligning to TRBD2. The junction had 13 bases not matched to a gene; V was cut back by 5 bases and J by 8 bases. There are 16 residues in the CDR3. Germline values: CDR1 MDHEN, CDR2 SYDVKM. CDR3 bases: TGTGCCAGCAGTCCTGAGACTAGCGGCAGGGGGGATGAGCAGTTCTTC. Translated, it gives CASSPETSGRGDEQFF.

This sequence joins TRBV4-1 and TRBJ2-3, with 10 nucleotides matching TRBD2. Germline loops: CDR1 MGHRA, CDR2 YSYEKL. With V trimmed by 0 bases and J by 6 bases, 6 bases remained unmatched. The CDR3 has 16 amino acids. The CDR3 sequence is CASSQDSTSGKDTQYF. CDR3 nucleotides: TGCGCCAGCAGCCAAGATTCAACTAGCGGGAAGGATACGCAGTATTTT.